A single sample gave rise to the 29 T cell receptor beta chains below, sequenced in a study of shared clonotypes between healthy human individuals. The assay was immunoSEQ multiplex PCR, and TCRdb's table has in-frame clones only and misses some. The repertoire has over a million clones, about 74% of them found once; the top ten carry about 1.5%. The sequencing input was memory CD4+ T cells sorted from blood. As for subset: CD45RA-negative fraction. Receptor source: a man between 18 and 35 years old in good health.

The chain uses TRBV28 and TRBJ1-1, with D unclear. The germline V and J ends were trimmed by 3 bases and 0 bases, with 5 bases remaining between them. Germline assignment: CDR1 MDHEN and CDR2 SYDVKM. This CDR3 is built from 13 residues. The CDR3 here is CASSFSMNTEAFF. DNA for the CDR3: TGTGCCAGCAGTTTCTCAATGAACACTGAAGCTTTCTTT.

Details on this clone: Other DNA sequences from this sample encode an identical CDR3 as well. The CDR3 bases are TGTGCCAGTAGTATCCGGGAGAGGGAGACCCAGTACTTC. Translation: CASSIRERETQYF. This sequence joins TRBV19 and TRBJ2-5; D possibly corresponds to TRBD2 (6 bases). V shed 3 bases and J shed 5 bases, with 10 bases lying between them. Germline lookup yields CDR1 LNHDA and CDR2 SQIVND (reference sequence). The CDR3 has 13 residues.

This sequence joins TRBV27 and TRBJ2-3, with a weak D call TRBD2 (5 bases). The CDR3 consists of 14 residues. CDR1 and CDR2 (germline): MNHEY, SMNVEV (reference sequence). The ends were cut back, 3 bases at V and 6 bases at J, with 13 bases in the middle. The CDR3 region has the DNA TGTGCCAGCAGTTTCTCCAGGACTTTCGATACGCAGTATTTT. Protein: CASSFSRTFDTQYF.

This chain joins TRBV28 and TRBJ1-5; D is uncertain. Trimming shortened V by 2 bases and J by 1 base, and 9 bases separated the two germline ends. Per the germline V gene, CDR1 is MDHEN and CDR2 is SYDVKM. This CDR3 has 15 residues. Here the CDR3 reads CASSLPRRSNQPQHF. The CDR3 nucleotides are TGTGCCAGCAGTTTACCGAGACGGAGCAATCAGCCCCAGCATTTT.

The chain uses TRBV19 and TRBJ1-3; D is ambiguous. CDR1 is LNHDA and CDR2 is SQIVND in the germline V gene (reference sequence). The CDR3 totals 14 residues. The germline V and J ends were trimmed by 1 base and 4 bases, with 8 bases remaining between them. The CDR3 DNA is TGTGCCAGTAGTATAGGGACTCCCGGAAACACCATATATTTT. Translation: CASSIGTPGNTIYF.

The genes are TRBV7-2 and TRBJ2-3; the D gene could be TRBD1 or TRBD2 (5 bases each). The ends were cut back, 5 bases at V and 0 bases at J, with 18 bases in the middle. This CDR3 has 17 residues. Looked up from germline, CDR1 is SGHTA and CDR2 is FQGNSA. CDR3 in amino acids: CASSRPPGTSSTDTQYF. The CDR3, as DNA: TGTGCCAGCAGCCGCCCCCCCGGGACCTCGAGCACAGATACGCAGTATTTT.

This clone appeared a few times. Within the sample, other DNA sequences also encode this same CDR3. The V call is TRBV6-5, the J call TRBJ2-7, with 9 bases aligning to TRBD2. The CDR3 is made up of 11 amino acids. Germline lookup yields CDR1 MNHEY and CDR2 SVGAGI. V shed 6 bases and J 7 bases; nucleotides not matched to a gene: 1. Written as DNA, the CDR3 is TGTGCCAGCAGGCTAGCGGGAGAGCAGTACTTC. This translates into CASRLAGEQYF.

As concerns this clone: A much larger clone lies one base from this, so it may be a read error. The chain uses TRBV28 and TRBJ1-2; 10 bases align to TRBD1. CDR1 MDHEN and CDR2 SYDVKM come from the germline V gene. V lost 4 bases, J lost 2 bases, and 1 base stayed unmatched. This CDR3 is 14 amino acids long. The DNA for the CDR3 is TGTGCCAGCAGTTCGGGACAGGGGAACTATGGCTACACCTTC. Protein product: CASSSGQGNYGYTF.

The chain links TRBV6-7 to TRBJ2-5; unclear D gene. TRBV6-7 is classed as an ORF, of uncertain function. The V gene lost 4 bases and the J gene lost 5 bases, with 20 bases spanning the gap. This CDR3 is built from 16 residues. The CDR3 DNA is TGTGCCAGCAGTTGGACGACCCAACCGCCAACGGAGACCCAGTACTTC. It encodes CASSWTTQPPTETQYF.

The J gene is TRBJ1-2, the V gene TRBV28; no definite D call. V was shortened by 6 bases and J by 5 bases, with 13 bases between the two germline ends. The CDR3 has 13 amino acids. The V gene's germline CDR1 is MDHEN and CDR2 SYDVKM. The CDR3 bases are TGTGCCAGCAGGAGTAGTGGGGATTATGGCTACACCTTC. Translation gives CASRSSGDYGYTF.

The chain employs TRBV23-1 and TRBJ2-5, with D unclear. TRBV23-1 is designated an ORF whose function remains uncertain. This CDR3 comprises 12 residues. Trimming stripped 0 bases from V and 5 bases from J, with 4 bases between. The CDR3 protein is CASSQSGETQYF. CDR3 nucleotide sequence: TGCGCCAGCAGTCAATCGGGGGAGACCCAGTACTTC.

The chain has TRBV5-5 and TRBJ2-7; 9 bases fit TRBD1. There are 16 residues in the CDR3. J gave up 4 bases and V 4 bases, and 12 bases lay outside the gene matches. Germline CDR1 is SGHKS and CDR2 is YYEKEE (reference sequence). CDR3 region: CASSTSPGTGPYEQYF. For the CDR3, the DNA is TGTGCCAGCAGCACGTCCCCCGGGACAGGGCCATACGAGCAGTACTTC. Combining the CDR3 with reference TRBV5-5 and TRBJ2-7 gives the whole variable domain DAGVTQSPTHLIKTRGQQVTLRCSPISGHKSVSWYQQVLGQGPQFIFQYYEKEERGRGNFPDRFSARQFPNYSSELNVNALLLGDSALYLCASSTSPGTGPYEQYFGPGTRLTVT.

On this clone itself: The sample has other DNA sequences that encode this CDR3 too. The genes are TRBV10-3 and TRBJ2-3; D might be TRBD1 (7 bases). The CDR3 extends over 12 amino acids. In germline, CDR1 is ENHRY, CDR2 SYGVKD. The V and J ends lost 2 bases and 9 bases respectively, with 9 bases between them. The CDR3: CAISEPGGTQYF. CDR3 sequence (DNA): TGTGCCATCAGTGAGCCAGGGGGGACGCAGTATTTT.

This clone was observed a few times. The chain uses TRBV6-1 and TRBJ2-7; D perhaps matches TRBD2 (6 bases). Trimming stripped 4 bases from V and 0 bases from J, with 10 bases between. This CDR3 is 14 amino acids long. Germline V gene sequence: CDR1 MNHNS, CDR2 SASEGT. The CDR3 region is CASSGGDFSYEQYF. In DNA form, the CDR3 reads TGTGCCAGCAGTGGCGGGGATTTCTCCTACGAGCAGTACTTC.

This chain connects TRBV5-6 to TRBJ2-7, with TRBD1 matching 8 bases. The length of the CDR3 is 15 residues. Germline trimming cut 0 bases from V and 4 bases from J; bases unmatched to any gene: 6. Germline CDR1 reads SGHDT; CDR2 reads YYEEEE. The CDR3 sequence is CASSLEDRAAYEQYF. DNA of the CDR3: TGTGCCAGCAGCTTGGAGGACAGGGCGGCTTACGAGCAGTACTTC. Together with reference TRBV5-6 and TRBJ2-7, the CDR3 gives the full variable domain: DAGVTQSPTHLIKTRGQQVTLRCSPKSGHDTVSWYQQALGQGPQFIFQYYEEEERQRGNFPDRFSGHQFPNYSSELNVNALLLGDSALYLCASSLEDRAAYEQYFGPGTRLTVT.

This clone has a single count. The chain is built from TRBV5-8 and TRBJ2-7; possible D gene TRBD1, 5 bases. With 0 bases removed from V and 4 bases from J, the gap between germline ends came to 11 bases. This CDR3 is 14 amino acids long. CDR1 and CDR2 from the germline V gene are SGHTS and YDEGEE. The CDR3, as DNA: TGTGCCAGCAGCTTGGGCCAGGGTCCTTACGAGCAGTACTTC. Amino acids: CASSLGQGPYEQYF.

J is TRBJ2-4 and V is TRBV28, with D possibly being TRBD1 (5 bases). Germline V CDR1 and CDR2: MDHEN, SYDVKM. This CDR3 region has 14 residues. Between the trimmed V and J ends, which lost 2 bases and 10 bases, there was a span of 15 bases. The CDR3 nucleotides read TGTGCCAGCAGTTTACATGGGGCGCTTGGGATTCAGTACTTC. Its protein product is CASSLHGALGIQYF.

This clone was observed at least ten times. The genes are TRBV18 and TRBJ1-1; no reliable D call. The V end lost 5 bases, the J end lost 6 bases, and 7 bases lay between the germline ends. This CDR3 contains 11 residues. Germline-derived CDR1 and CDR2 are KGHSH and LQKENI. In nucleotides, the CDR3 is TGTGCCAGCTCAGAGGCAGCTGAAGCTTTCTTT. Translation gives CASSEAAEAFF.

The gene calls are TRBV1 and TRBJ2-7; the table gives TRBD1 as D, unverified against the DNA. TRBV1 is marked as a pseudogene. There are 17 residues in the CDR3. In nucleotides, the CDR3 is TGCACCAGCAGCCAAACTGCAGGGGAAAAAGGAGGTTACGAGCAGTACTTC. It yields the protein CTSSQTAGEKGGYEQYF.

J is TRBJ1-4 and V is TRBV4-2; D is undetermined. V dropped 4 bases and J dropped 8 bases, with 20 bases sitting between them. The CDR3 extends over 16 amino acids. CDR1 and CDR2 from the germline V gene are LGHNA and YNFKEQ. This chain's CDR3 is CASSPNRGGGFEKLFF. In nucleotides, the CDR3 is TGTGCCAGCAGCCCCAACCGGGGAGGAGGGTTCGAAAAACTGTTTTTT.

V gene TRBV10-3 combines with J gene TRBJ1-5; TRBD1 matches 8 bases. The CDR3 covers 18 residues. Per the germline V gene, CDR1 is ENHRY and CDR2 is SYGVKD. V shed 3 bases and J 0 bases; nucleotides not matched to a gene: 10. The CDR3 protein is CAISEVSGGPNSNQPQHF. The CDR3 DNA follows: TGTGCCATCAGTGAAGTCTCAGGGGGCCCTAATAGCAATCAGCCCCAGCATTTT.

As DNA, the CDR3 is TGTGCCAGCAGCTTGGTAAAAGAGACCCAGTACTTC. It is translated as CASSLVKETQYF. The chain employs TRBV5-6 and TRBJ2-5; D is ambiguous. Trimming shortened V by 0 bases and J by 3 bases, and 3 bases separated the two germline ends. Germline values: CDR1 SGHDT, CDR2 YYEEEE. The CDR3 extends over 12 amino acids.

This rearrangement joins TRBV27 to TRBJ2-7; tentative D call: TRBD2 (5 bases). Germline loops: CDR1 MNHEY, CDR2 SMNVEV (reference sequence). The CDR3 consists of 13 residues. V dropped 5 bases and J dropped 3 bases, with 11 bases sitting between them. The CDR3 nucleotides read TGTGCCAGCAGTGCCACACGGGACTACGAGCAGTACTTC. It yields the protein CASSATRDYEQYF.

As to this clone: At the DNA level, this CDR3 is encoded by other sequences in the same sample as well. The rearrangement uses TRBV7-2 and TRBJ1-5; D may be TRBD1 (5 bases). The germline CDR1 and CDR2 sequences are SGHTA and FQGNSA. The germline V and J ends were trimmed by 8 bases and 3 bases, with 11 bases remaining between them. This CDR3 has 13 amino acids. The CDR3 DNA is TGTGCCAGCTCCTTGGGGCCCAATCAGCCCCAGCATTTT. Protein product: CASSLGPNQPQHF.

A single count supports this clone. The chain couples TRBV2 to TRBJ2-5; D gene ambiguous. This CDR3 has 13 residues. V lost 8 bases and J 9 bases, leaving 19 bases between the germline ends. CDR1 is SNHLY, CDR2 FYNNEI, per germline. Here the CDR3 reads CASVKRLAVAQYF. CDR3 sequence (DNA): TGTGCCAGCGTGAAACGCCTGGCCGTGGCCCAGTACTTC. Full variable domain (missing parts from reference TRBV2 and TRBJ2-5): EPEVTQTPSHQVTQMGQEVILRCVPISNHLYFYWYRQILGQKVEFLVSFYNNEISEKSEIFDDQFSVERPDGSNFTLKIRSTKLEDSAMYFCASVKRLAVAQYFGPGTRLLVL.

The chain joins TRBV25-1 to TRBJ2-2; D is undetermined. CDR1 is MGHDK, CDR2 SYGVNS, per germline. The CDR3 sequence is 13 residues long. The V end lost 2 bases, the J end lost 6 bases, and 7 bases lay between the germline ends. The CDR3 spells CASSESRSGELFF. The CDR3 DNA sequence: TGTGCCAGCAGTGAAAGTCGTTCCGGGGAGCTGTTTTTT.

V usage is TRBV10-3 and J usage is TRBJ2-7; the match to TRBD2 covers 7 bases. V shed 5 bases and J 3 bases; nucleotides not matched to a gene: 13. The CDR3 loop spans 16 amino acids. Per germline, CDR1 ENHRY and CDR2 SYGVKD. The CDR3 protein is CAISQPPELAYYEQYF. CDR3 coding DNA: TGTGCCATCAGTCAACCCCCGGAACTAGCGTACTACGAGCAGTACTTC.

The chain recombines TRBV19 with TRBJ1-1; D is unresolved. The CDR3 covers 16 residues. V gave up 6 bases and J gave up 5 bases, with 22 bases separating them. Germline lookup yields CDR1 LNHDA and CDR2 SQIVND (reference sequence). CDR3 sequence (DNA): TGTGCCAGTAGAAGAAAAACGTCCCTCGTGGGGACTGAAGCTTTCTTT. This codes for CASRRKTSLVGTEAFF.

The chain carries TRBV5-6 and TRBJ1-6; a weak D match, TRBD1 (5 bases). CDR3 length equals 15 residues. Germline lookup yields CDR1 SGHDT and CDR2 YYEEEE. The V end was cut by 0 bases, the J end by 7 bases, with 11 bases between. The CDR3 protein is CASSLAAGFNSPLHF. The CDR3 nucleotides read TGTGCCAGCAGCTTGGCGGCAGGGTTCAATTCACCCCTCCACTTT. The whole variable domain, filled in from reference TRBV5-6 and TRBJ1-6, reads DAGVTQSPTHLIKTRGQQVTLRCSPKSGHDTVSWYQQALGQGPQFIFQYYEEEERQRGNFPDRFSGHQFPNYSSELNVNALLLGDSALYLCASSLAAGFNSPLHFGNGTRLTVT.